The present entry profiles one TCR beta chain with its context. This sample stems from a study of tumor and adjacent non-tumor tissue in lung cancer. Study-wide background: The patients, some ten men and a few women, were about 30 to 85 with stage I to III disease.

V lost 6 bases to trimming and J lost 7 bases; unmatched junction nucleotides: 10. The CDR3 sequence is 15 residues long. From germline, CDR1 is MDHEN and CDR2 SYDVKM. Three rounds of nested PCR, following a modified ARM-PCR protocol, produced the TCRbeta library. TCRdb reprocessed the multiplex PCR reads via MiXCR and lists one record per CDR3 protein. The data hold roughly 93,000 distinct CDR3 sequences, with 67% observed a single time. The template was RNA from unsorted bulk tissue. The rearrangement uses TRBV28 and TRBJ1-4, with 8 bases matching TRBD1. This TCR was recovered from a man in his 60s with non-small cell lung cancer. Sequencing was performed on lung tumor tissue. The CDR3 here is CASSPTGDNSEKLFF. In nucleotides, the CDR3 is TGTGCCAGCAGCCCGACAGGGGACAATAGTGAAAAACTGTTTTTT.